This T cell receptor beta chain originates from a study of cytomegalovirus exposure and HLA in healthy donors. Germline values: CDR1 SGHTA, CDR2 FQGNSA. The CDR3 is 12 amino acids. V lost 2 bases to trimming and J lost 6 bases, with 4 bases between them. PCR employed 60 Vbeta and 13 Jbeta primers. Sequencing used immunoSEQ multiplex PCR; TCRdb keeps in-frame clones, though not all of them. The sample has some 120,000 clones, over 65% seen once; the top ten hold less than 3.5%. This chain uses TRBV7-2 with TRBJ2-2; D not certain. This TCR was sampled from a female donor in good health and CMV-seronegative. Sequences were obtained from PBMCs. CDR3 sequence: CASSLSAGELFF. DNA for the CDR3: TGTGCCAGCAGCTTATCCGCCGGGGAGCTGTTTTTT.